One and the same sample provided the 16 T cell receptor beta chains below, sequenced in a study of untreated major depressive disorder. This table comes from immunoSEQ multiplex PCR, and its TCRdb copy is limited to in-frame clones, with some not included. The table records some 21,000 clones, over 75% of them present only once. The sequencing input was CD4+ T cells from PBMCs. These receptors all stem from a woman in her 30s in good health.

The V call is TRBV29-1, the J call TRBJ1-6; D unresolved. The CDR3 consists of 14 residues. V was cut by 7 bases and J by 7 bases, with 17 bases left in between. Germline V lookup: CDR1 SQVTM, CDR2 ANQGSEA. The CDR3 loop is CSALLGSTNSPLHF. For the CDR3, the DNA is TGCAGCGCCCTCCTGGGCAGCACAAATTCACCCCTCCACTTT. Full variable domain (remainder filled in from reference TRBV29-1 and TRBJ1-6): SAVISQKPSRDICQRGTSLTIQCQVDSQVTMMFWYRQQPGQSLTLIATANQGSEATYESGFVIDKFPISRPNLTFSTLTVSNMSPEDSSIYLCSALLGSTNSPLHFGNGTRLTVT.

The chain uses TRBV2 and TRBJ2-1; TRBD2 agrees at 10 bases. This CDR3 comprises 16 residues. Germline CDR1 SNHLY, CDR2 FYNNEI. J lost 14 bases, V lost 5 bases, and 18 bases had no gene match. In nucleotides, the CDR3 is TGTGCCAGCAGTTTTCGGTCTAGCGGGGGTATGCGTCGGGAGTTCTTC. It is translated as CASSFRSSGGMRREFF.

The J gene is TRBJ1-6, the V gene TRBV5-4; 8 bases agree with TRBD1. CDR1 is SGHNT and CDR2 is YYREEE in the germline V gene (reference sequence). J gave up 7 bases and V 0 bases, and 6 bases lay outside the gene matches. This CDR3 has 16 residues. CDR3 amino acids: CASSLAGAGGNSPLHF. As DNA, the CDR3 is TGTGCCAGCAGCTTGGCGGGTGCAGGGGGCAATTCACCCCTCCACTTT.

The chain recombines TRBV28 with TRBJ2-5, with 12 bases identical to TRBD2. Germline V lookup: CDR1 MDHEN, CDR2 SYDVKM. The length of the CDR3 is 17 residues. V trimming: 2 bases; J trimming: 4 bases; junction bases outside the gene matches: 8. The DNA of the CDR3 is TGTGCCAGCAGTTTAGGCCTAGCGGGGGGGCTGGGAGAGACCCAGTACTTC. Its protein is CASSLGLAGGLGETQYF.

V and J are TRBV28 and TRBJ1-6; 9 nucleotides agree with TRBD1. CDR1 MDHEN and CDR2 SYDVKM come from the germline V gene. V shed 8 bases and J 10 bases; nucleotides not matched to a gene: 15. This CDR3 contains 16 residues. Here the CDR3 DNA reads TGTGCCAGCGGAACCCAACAGGGGGCGGTGGGATCACCCCTCCACTTT. This sequence encodes CASGTQQGAVGSPLHF. The full variable domain, with the rest looked up from reference TRBV28 and TRBJ1-6, is DVKVTQSSRYLVKRTGEKVFLECVQDMDHENMFWYRQDPGLGLRLIYFSYDVKMKEKGDIPEGYSVSREKKERFSLILESASTNQTSMYLCASGTQQGAVGSPLHFGNGTRLTVT.

The V and J genes are TRBV30 and TRBJ1-2; TRBD1 might be the D (5 bases). The V and J ends lost 1 base and 7 bases respectively, with 7 bases between them. The CDR3 contains 11 residues. Per the germline V gene, CDR1 is GTSNPN and CDR2 is SVGIG (reference sequence). The CDR3 sequence is CAWSAGSGYTF. CDR3 nucleotide sequence: TGTGCCTGGAGTGCAGGGAGTGGCTACACCTTC.

This chain links TRBV5-6 with TRBJ2-7, with D unresolved. Trimming shortened V by 5 bases and J by 2 bases, and 11 bases separated the two germline ends. This CDR3 has 13 amino acids. CDR1 SGHDT and CDR2 YYEEEE come from the germline V gene. Here the CDR3 DNA reads TGTGCCAGCAGATTAGCCGCCACCTACGAGCAGTACTTC. As protein: CASRLAATYEQYF.

The V and J genes are TRBV5-1 and TRBJ1-1; TRBD1 is a possible D gene (6 bases). Germline V gives CDR1 SGHRS, CDR2 YFSETQ. This CDR3 spans 14 amino acids. V lost 0 bases to trimming and J lost 2 bases, with 8 bases between them. CDR3: CASSLAGGNTEAFF. Here the CDR3 DNA reads TGCGCCAGCAGCTTGGCCGGGGGCAACACTGAAGCTTTCTTT.

The V call is TRBV28, the J call TRBJ1-5; D uncertain. The CDR3 covers 13 residues. V was shortened by 5 bases and J by 4 bases, with 9 bases between the two germline ends. The V gene's germline CDR1 is MDHEN and CDR2 SYDVKM. CDR3: CASSQNWNQPQHF. DNA for the CDR3: TGTGCCAGCAGTCAGAACTGGAATCAGCCCCAGCATTTT.

The genes are TRBV19 and TRBJ1-2; the match to TRBD1 covers 8 bases. The J segment lost 4 bases and the V segment lost 5 bases, leaving 6 bases of the junction unmatched. The CDR3 consists of 14 residues. The germline CDR1 and CDR2 sequences are LNHDA and SQIVND (reference sequence). The CDR3 reads CASSSGTGRYGYTF. DNA for the CDR3: TGTGCCAGTAGTTCCGGGACAGGCCGCTATGGCTACACCTTC.

V is TRBV30 and J is TRBJ1-2; weak D call: TRBD1 (5 bases). This CDR3 comprises 14 residues. Germline loops: CDR1 GTSNPN, CDR2 SVGIG (reference sequence). Trimming took off 3 bases at V and 1 base at J, with 12 bases between the two ends. The CDR3 bases are TGTGCCTGGAGCGCCATGACAGTTAACTATGGCTACACCTTC. Protein: CAWSAMTVNYGYTF.

This sequence joins TRBV7-6 and TRBJ1-3; possible D gene TRBD1, 5 bases. Per germline, CDR1 SGHVS and CDR2 FNYEAQ. The CDR3 contains 16 residues. V lost 0 bases and J 0 bases, leaving 9 bases between the germline ends. CDR3 protein: CASSLAGGPSGNTIYF. The CDR3 DNA sequence: TGTGCCAGCAGCTTAGCCGGGGGTCCCTCTGGAAACACCATATATTTT.

The chain combines TRBV11-2 with TRBJ1-1, with a possible D match to TRBD1 (5 bases). Germline V gene data show CDR1 as SGHAT and CDR2 as FQNNGV. There are 14 residues in the CDR3. V was pared by 0 bases and J by 3 bases, with 8 bases between. For the CDR3, the DNA is TGTGCCAGCAGCTTAGAGGGGACCGACACTGAAGCTTTCTTT. It specifies CASSLEGTDTEAFF.

The V and J genes are TRBV6-1 and TRBJ1-2; 7 bases line up with TRBD1. Germline V CDR1 and CDR2: MNHNS, SASEGT. This CDR3 has 14 amino acids. J was trimmed by 0 bases and V by 6 bases; bases with no gene match: 4. CDR3 sequence (DNA): TGTGCCAGCAGAGCAGGGGGTGCTAACTATGGCTACACCTTC. Protein product: CASRAGGANYGYTF.

This clone was found a few times. This chain connects TRBV10-3 to TRBJ1-1, with 9 nucleotides matching TRBD1. Trimming removed 6 bases from V and 2 bases from J; junction bases left unmatched: 4. The CDR3 is 14 amino acids. Per the germline V gene, CDR1 is ENHRY and CDR2 is SYGVKD. The chain's CDR3 is CAIRQDRGNTEAFF. The CDR3 DNA reads TGTGCCATCAGGCAGGACAGGGGAAACACTGAAGCTTTCTTT.

CDR3 bases: TGTGCCAGCAGCTCCGACCGCCGGTTGGCTGGAAACACCATATATTTT. This gives the protein CASSSDRRLAGNTIYF. The chain uses TRBV5-4 and TRBJ1-3; D unclear. The ends were cut back, 3 bases at V and 2 bases at J, with 15 bases in the middle. CDR3 length equals 16 residues. From germline, CDR1 is SGHNT and CDR2 YYREEE (reference sequence).